This T cell receptor (beta chain) was identified during a study of control samples from healthy donors and cancer patients. The method was immunoSEQ multiplex PCR; TCRdb's version includes in-frame clones alone and lacks a portion of them. The sample holds 150,000 or so clones, about 90% seen once. In germline, CDR1 is MNHEY, CDR2 SVGEGT. The V and J ends lost 6 bases and 0 bases respectively, with 18 bases between them. There are 16 residues in the CDR3. This sequence was found in a man aged 18 to 30 in good health. Sequenced sample: blood. V gene TRBV6-2 or TRBV6-3 combines with J gene TRBJ2-7, with D perhaps assigned TRBD1 or TRBD2 (5 bases each). Here the CDR3 DNA reads TGTGCCAGCAGCCGCCACCGGGGCAAGAGCTCCTACGAGCAGTACTTC. Translated: CASSRHRGKSSYEQYF.